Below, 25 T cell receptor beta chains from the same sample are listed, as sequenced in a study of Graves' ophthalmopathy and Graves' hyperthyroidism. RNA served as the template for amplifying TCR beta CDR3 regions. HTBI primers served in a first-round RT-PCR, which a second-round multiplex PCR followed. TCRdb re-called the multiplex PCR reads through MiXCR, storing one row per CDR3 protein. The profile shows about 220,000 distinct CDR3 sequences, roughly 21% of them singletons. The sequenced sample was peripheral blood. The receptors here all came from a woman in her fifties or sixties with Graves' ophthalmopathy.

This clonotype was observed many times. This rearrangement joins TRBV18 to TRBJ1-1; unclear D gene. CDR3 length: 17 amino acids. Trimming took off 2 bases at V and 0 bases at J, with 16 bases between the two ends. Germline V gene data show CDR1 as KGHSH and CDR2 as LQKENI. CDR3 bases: TGTGCCAGCTCACCAGATCCTACCGGGGTTATGAACACTGAAGCTTTCTTT. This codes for CASSPDPTGVMNTEAFF.

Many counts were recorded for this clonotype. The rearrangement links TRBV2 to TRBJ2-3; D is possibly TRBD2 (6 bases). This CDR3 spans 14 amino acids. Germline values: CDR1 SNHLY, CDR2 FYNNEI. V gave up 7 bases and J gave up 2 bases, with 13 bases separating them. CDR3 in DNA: TGTGCCAGCAAGACTAGACAGCCCACAGATACGCAGTATTTT. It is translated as CASKTRQPTDTQYF.

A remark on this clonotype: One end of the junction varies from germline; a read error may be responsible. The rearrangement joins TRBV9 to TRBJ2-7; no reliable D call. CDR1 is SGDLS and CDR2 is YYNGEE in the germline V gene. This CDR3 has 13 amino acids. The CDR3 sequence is CASSVGHTYEQHF. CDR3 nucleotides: TGTGCCAGCAGCGTAGGGCACACCTACGAGCAGCACTTC.

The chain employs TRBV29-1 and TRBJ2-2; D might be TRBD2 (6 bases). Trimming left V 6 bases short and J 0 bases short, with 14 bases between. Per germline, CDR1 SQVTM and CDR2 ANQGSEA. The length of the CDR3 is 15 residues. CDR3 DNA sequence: TGCAGCGTCCACGGGCTAGCGTCGAACACCGGGGAGCTGTTTTTT. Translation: CSVHGLASNTGELFF.

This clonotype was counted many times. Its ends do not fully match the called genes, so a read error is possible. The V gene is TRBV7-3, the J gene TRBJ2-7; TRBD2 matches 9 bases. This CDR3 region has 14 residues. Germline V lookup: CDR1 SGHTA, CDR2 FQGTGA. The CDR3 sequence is CASSLTGTSHEQYF. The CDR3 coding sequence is TGTGCCAGCAGCCTAACCGGGACTAGCCACGAGCAGTACTTC.

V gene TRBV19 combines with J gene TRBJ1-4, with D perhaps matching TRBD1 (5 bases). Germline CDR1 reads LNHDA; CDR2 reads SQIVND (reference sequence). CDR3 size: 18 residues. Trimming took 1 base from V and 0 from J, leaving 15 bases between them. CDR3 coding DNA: TGTGCCAGTAGTATAGTTGGACAACGCGTCGCAACTAATGAAAAACTGTTTTTT. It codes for CASSIVGQRVATNEKLFF.

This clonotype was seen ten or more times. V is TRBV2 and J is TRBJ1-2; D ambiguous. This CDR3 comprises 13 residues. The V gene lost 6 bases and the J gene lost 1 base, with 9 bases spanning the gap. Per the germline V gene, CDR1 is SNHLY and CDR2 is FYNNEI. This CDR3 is CASRRVGNYGYTF. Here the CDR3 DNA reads TGTGCCAGCAGGAGGGTGGGTAACTATGGCTACACCTTC.

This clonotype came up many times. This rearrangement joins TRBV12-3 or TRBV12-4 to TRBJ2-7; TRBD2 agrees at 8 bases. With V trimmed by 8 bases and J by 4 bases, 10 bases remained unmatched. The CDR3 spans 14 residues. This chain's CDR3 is CASSRGAGGYEQYF. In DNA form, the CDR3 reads TGTGCCAGCTCGCGGGGGGCGGGAGGTTACGAGCAGTACTTC.

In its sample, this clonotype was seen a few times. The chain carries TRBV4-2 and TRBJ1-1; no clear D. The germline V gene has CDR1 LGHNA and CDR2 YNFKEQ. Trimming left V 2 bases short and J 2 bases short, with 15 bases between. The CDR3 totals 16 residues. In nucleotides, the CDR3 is TGTGCCAGCAGCCAAAATGCAATTATTATTAACACTGAAGCTTTCTTT. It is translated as CASSQNAIIINTEAFF.

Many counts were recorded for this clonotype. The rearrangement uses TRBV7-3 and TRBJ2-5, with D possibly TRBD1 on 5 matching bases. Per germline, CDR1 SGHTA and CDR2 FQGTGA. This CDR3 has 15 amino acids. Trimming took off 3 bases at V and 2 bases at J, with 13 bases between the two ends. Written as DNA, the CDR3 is TGTGCCAGCAGCTTGGGGATAACAGGACAAGAGACCCAGTACTTC. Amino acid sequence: CASSLGITGQETQYF.

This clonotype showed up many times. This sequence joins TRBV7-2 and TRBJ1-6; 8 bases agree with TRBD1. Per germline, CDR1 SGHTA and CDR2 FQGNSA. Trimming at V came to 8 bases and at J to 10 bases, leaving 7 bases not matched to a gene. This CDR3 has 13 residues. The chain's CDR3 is CASERGTGSPLHF. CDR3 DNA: TGTGCCAGCGAAAGGGGGACAGGATCACCCCTCCACTTT.

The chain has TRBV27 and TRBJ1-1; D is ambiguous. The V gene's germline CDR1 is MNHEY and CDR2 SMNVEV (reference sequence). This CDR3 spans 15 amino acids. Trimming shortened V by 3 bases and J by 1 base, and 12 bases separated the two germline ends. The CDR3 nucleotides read TGTGCCAGCAGTTTTAATAGGTTAGGGAACACTGAAGCTTTCTTT. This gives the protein CASSFNRLGNTEAFF.

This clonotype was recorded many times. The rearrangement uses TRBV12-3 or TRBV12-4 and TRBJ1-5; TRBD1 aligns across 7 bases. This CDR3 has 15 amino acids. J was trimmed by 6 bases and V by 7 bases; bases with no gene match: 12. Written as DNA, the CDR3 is TGTGCCAGCACCCTCAGGGGGGGAGTTGGTCAGCCCCAGCATTTT. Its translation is CASTLRGGVGQPQHF.

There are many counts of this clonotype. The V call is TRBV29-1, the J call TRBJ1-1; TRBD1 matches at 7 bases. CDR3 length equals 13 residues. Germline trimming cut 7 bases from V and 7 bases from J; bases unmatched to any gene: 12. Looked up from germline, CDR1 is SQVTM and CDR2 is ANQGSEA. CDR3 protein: CSAVRTGANEAFF. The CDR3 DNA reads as TGCAGCGCCGTCCGGACAGGCGCAAATGAAGCTTTCTTT.

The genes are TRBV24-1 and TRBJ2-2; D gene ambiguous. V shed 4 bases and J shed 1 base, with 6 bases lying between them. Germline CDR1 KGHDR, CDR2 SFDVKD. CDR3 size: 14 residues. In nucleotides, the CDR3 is TGTGCCACCAGTGACACGAGGAACACCGGGGAGCTGTTTTTT. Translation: CATSDTRNTGELFF.

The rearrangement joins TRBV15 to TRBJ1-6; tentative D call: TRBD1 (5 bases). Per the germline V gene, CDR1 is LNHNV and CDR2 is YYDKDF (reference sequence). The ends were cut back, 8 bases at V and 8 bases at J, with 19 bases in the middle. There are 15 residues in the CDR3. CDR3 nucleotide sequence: TGTGCCACCTCAGTCGCGGGACCCGGAGATTCACCCCTCCACTTT. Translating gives CATSVAGPGDSPLHF.

This chain's CDR3 is CSAREASSNYGYTF. Here the CDR3 DNA reads TGCAGTGCTAGAGAGGCCAGTTCTAACTATGGCTACACCTTC. The rearrangement joins TRBV20-1 to TRBJ1-2; no definite D call. CDR1 and CDR2 (germline): DFQATT, SNEGSKA (reference sequence). CDR3 size: 14 residues. V gave up 0 bases and J gave up 0 bases, with 8 bases separating them.

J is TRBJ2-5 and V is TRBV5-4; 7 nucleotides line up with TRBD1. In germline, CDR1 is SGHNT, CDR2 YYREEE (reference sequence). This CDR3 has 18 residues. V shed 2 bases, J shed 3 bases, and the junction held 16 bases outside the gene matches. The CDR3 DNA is TGTGCCAGCAGCTTCGATGGGGCCCCCGAGGGGGCAAAAGAGACCCAGTACTTC. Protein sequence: CASSFDGAPEGAKETQYF.

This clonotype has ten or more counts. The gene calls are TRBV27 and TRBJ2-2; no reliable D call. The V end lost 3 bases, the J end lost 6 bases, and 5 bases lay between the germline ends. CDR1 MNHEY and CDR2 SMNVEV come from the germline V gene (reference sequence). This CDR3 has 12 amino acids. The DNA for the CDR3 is TGTGCCAGCAGTTTTATCGCCGGGGAGCTGTTTTTT. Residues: CASSFIAGELFF.

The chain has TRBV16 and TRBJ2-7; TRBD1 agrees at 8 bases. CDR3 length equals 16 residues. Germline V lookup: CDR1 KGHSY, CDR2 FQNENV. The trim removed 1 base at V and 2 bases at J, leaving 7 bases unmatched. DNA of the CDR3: TGTGCCAGCAGCCAATTGAAGACAGGGGAAACCTACGAGCAGTACTTC. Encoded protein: CASSQLKTGETYEQYF.

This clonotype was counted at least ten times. The CDR3 bases are TGCAGTGCTAGTTTACCGGTTACAGGGGGCACTGAAGCTTTCTTT. It is translated as CSASLPVTGGTEAFF. The rearrangement joins TRBV20-1 to TRBJ1-1; 8 bases agree with TRBD1. V lost 3 bases and J lost 4; bases outside the gene matches: 10. The CDR3 runs 15 residues. Per germline, CDR1 DFQATT and CDR2 SNEGSKA (reference sequence).

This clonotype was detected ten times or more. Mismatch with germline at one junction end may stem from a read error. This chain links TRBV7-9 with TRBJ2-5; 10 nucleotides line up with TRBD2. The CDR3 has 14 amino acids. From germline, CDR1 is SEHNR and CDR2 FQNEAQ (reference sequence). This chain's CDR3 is CASSLAGAQETQYF. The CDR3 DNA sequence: TGTGCCAGCAGCCTAGCGGGAGCCCAAGAGACCCAGTACTTC.

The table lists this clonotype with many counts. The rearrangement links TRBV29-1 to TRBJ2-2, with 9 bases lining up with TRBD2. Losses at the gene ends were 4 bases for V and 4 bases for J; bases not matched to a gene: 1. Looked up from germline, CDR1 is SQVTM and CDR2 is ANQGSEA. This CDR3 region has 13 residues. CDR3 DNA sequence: TGCAGCGTTGGCGGGAGGGCCACCGGGGAGCTGTTTTTT. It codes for CSVGGRATGELFF.

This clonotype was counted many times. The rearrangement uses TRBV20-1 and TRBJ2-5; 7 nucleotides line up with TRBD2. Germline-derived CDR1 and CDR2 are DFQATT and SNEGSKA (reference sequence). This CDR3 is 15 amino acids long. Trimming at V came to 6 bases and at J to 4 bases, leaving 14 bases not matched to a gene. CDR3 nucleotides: TGCAGTGCCAAAGACCCGACTAGCTGGGGAGAGACCCAGTACTTC. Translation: CSAKDPTSWGETQYF.

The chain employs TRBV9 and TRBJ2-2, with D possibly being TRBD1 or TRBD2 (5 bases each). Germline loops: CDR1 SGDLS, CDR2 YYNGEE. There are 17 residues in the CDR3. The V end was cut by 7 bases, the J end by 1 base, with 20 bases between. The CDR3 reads CASAQFGGGKNTGELFF. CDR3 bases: TGTGCCAGCGCACAGTTTGGGGGTGGGAAGAACACCGGGGAGCTGTTTTTT.